This is a list of T cell receptor beta chains from one sample in a study of T cell repertoires in aging, cancer and after chemotherapy. MiXCR, applied by TCRdb to the multiplex PCR reads, yields one record per CDR3 protein. The table has 2,500 to 3,500 distinct CDR3 sequences, around 24% seen once. Sequencing was performed on blood. These receptors were taken from a human donor with a solid tumor. The CDR3 runs from the conserved cysteine through the conserved F or W. D genes are given only for firm matches. The size entry is marked missing in some rows and otherwise reads once, few, many or a size class.

D: NA; J: TRBJ2-1; V: TRBV12-3/TRBV12-4; size: NA; DNA: TGTGCCAGCAGTTGGGCGGGGGCCGGGGGTGAGCAGTTCTTC; CDR3: CASSWAGAGGEQFF
D: NA; J: TRBJ2-1; V: TRBV9; size: few; DNA: TGTGCCAGCAGCGTAGGGTTAGCGCTGATCAATGAGCAGTTCTTC; CDR3: CASSVGLALINEQFF
D: TRBD2; J: TRBJ2-7; V: TRBV19; size: large; DNA: TGTGCCAGTAGTTCGACTAGCGGGGGGAGCTACGAGCAGTACTTC; CDR3: CASSSTSGGSYEQYF
D: NA; J: TRBJ1-2; V: TRBV5-1; size: NA; DNA: TGCGCCAGCAGCTTTAGACCAACCGTTGCTTATGGCTACACCTTC; CDR3: CASSFRPTVAYGYTF
D: NA; J: TRBJ2-7; V: TRBV6-6; size: medium-sized; DNA: TGTGCCAGCAGTAGGACGGTCGACGAGCAGTACTTC; CDR3: CASSRTVDEQYF
D: TRBD1; J: TRBJ2-7; V: TRBV6-5; size: medium-sized; DNA: TGTGCCAGCAGTTATTCGTCGGGACAGGGGTTCGACGAGCAGTACTTC; CDR3: CASSYSSGQGFDEQYF
D: TRBD2; J: TRBJ2-7; V: TRBV5-5; size: NA; DNA: TGTGCCAGCAGCTTGGGCGTATCGGCGGCGGGGGGGGTCTACGAGCAGTACTTC; CDR3: CASSLGVSAAGGVYEQYF
D: TRBD1; J: TRBJ1-1; V: TRBV20-1; size: NA; DNA: TGCAGTGCAACCCGGACAGGGGTGAACATTGAAGCTTTCTTT; CDR3: CSATRTGVNIEAFF
D: NA; J: TRBJ2-3; V: TRBV20-1; size: medium-sized; DNA: TGCAGTGTTGGAGATACGCAGTATTTT; CDR3: CSVGDTQYF
D: TRBD1; J: TRBJ1-3; V: TRBV14; size: medium-sized; DNA: TGTGCCAGCAGCCCTAGGACAGGGGCGGGCACCATATATTTT; CDR3: CASSPRTGAGTIYF